The clone carrying this T cell receptor beta chain was picked up a small number of times. This sample is part of a study of T-cell reconstitution after alpha-beta-depleted transplantation in children. Germline V gene sequence: CDR1 ENHRY, CDR2 SYGVKD. This CDR3 contains 15 residues. Trimming took 10 bases from V and 6 from J, leaving 23 bases between them. Unique molecular identifiers were incorporated when the TCRbeta library was constructed. TCRdb recomputed calls from the PCR reads with MiXCR, one row per CDR3 protein. The sample has about 610,000 distinct CDR3 sequences; roughly a tenth are singletons.

The sequences come from PBMCs from the stem cell graft donor, collected from the stem cell graft. The rearrangement links TRBV10-3 to TRBJ2-3; D possibly uses TRBD1 or TRBD2 (6 bases each). This clonotype was sampled from a human donor who donated a stem cell graft to a child with acute myeloid leukemia. The CDR3 nucleotides read TGTGCCACCCTCCCGGGGGCCAAGGGTTCTGATACGCAGTATTTT. It yields the protein CATLPGAKGSDTQYF.